This T cell receptor beta chain is drawn from a study of CD8+CD57+ T cells in acquired aplastic anemia. Study background: CD4+ and CD8+ cells, once sorted, gave DNA averaging roughly 3 ug. Average CD4+ read depth in healthy donors was about 10.8 million reads.

The study profiled TCR beta VDJ and CDR3 using genomic DNA as template. TCRdb analysed the reads with MiXCR anew, one entry per CDR3 protein. The table records about 68,000 distinct CDR3 sequences, almost 55% of them present only once. Broader study findings: Both patients and controls carried the same twenty-nine CD8+ CDR3 sequences.

About this clonotype: The antigen remains undetermined.

Looked up from germline, CDR1 is KGHDR and CDR2 is SFDVKD. The CDR3 loop spans 17 amino acids. V lost 2 bases and J 1 base, leaving 15 bases between the germline ends. The material sequenced was sorted CD4+, CD8+, or CD8+CD57+ T cells (not recorded which) from PBMCs. V gene TRBV24-1 combines with J gene TRBJ2-3; TRBD1 is a possible D gene (6 bases). The clonotype comes from a human donor in good health, serving as a control. CDR3 nucleotides: TGTGCCACCAGTGATTCCGGGACATCTTGGGGCACAGATACGCAGTATTTT. Translating gives CATSDSGTSWGTDTQYF.